This T cell receptor (beta chain) emerged from a study of blood T cell repertoires in COVID-19. Overall study: Some COVID-19 samples were acute and others convalescent; all came from the United States, Italy and Spain.

As handled by the study authors: How many nucleated cells were present was estimated from reference gene primer amplification. Using immunoSEQ multiplex PCR, the repertoire was profiled, and TCRdb retains in-frame clones only, with some absent. The V and J calls and the clone size are those of that table, but D and trimming were determined from the DNA. This table has about 480,000 clones, roughly 89% appearing once. This CDR3 is 13 amino acids long. V gave up 0 bases and J gave up 4 bases, with 9 bases separating them. Germline loops: CDR1 GTSNPN, CDR2 SVGIG (reference sequence). The Seattle patients joined while their infection was active and were tracked longitudinally afterward.

Material for sequencing was peripheral blood. The chain combines TRBV30 with TRBJ1-2; no definite D call. This TCR was recovered from a woman aged 45 to 65 with COVID-19, enrolled during active disease. The CDR3 sequence is CAWSVEQTYGYTF. The CDR3 DNA reads TGTGCCTGGAGTGTAGAACAGACCTATGGCTACACCTTC.